Listed below are T cell receptor beta chains from one sample, sequenced in a study of T cell responses to AZD1222 COVID-19 vaccine. TCRdb's table, derived via immunoSEQ multiplex PCR, lists solely in-frame clones and lacks some. Of roughly 130,000 clones listed, 92% are singletons. The sample consisted of peripheral blood, taken on day 0 of AZD1222 vaccination. These receptors all come from an adult in good health. Each CDR3 is given with its conserved first and last residue. A D gene is named only where the DNA matches it firmly. Only part of the rows carry a size: once, few, many, or a class if the clone is expanded.

d_call,clone_size,v_call,j_call,cdr3_aa,cdr3_nt
NA,NA,TRBV6-1,TRBJ2-3,CASSEASTDTQYF,TGTGCCAGCAGTGAAGCAAGCACAGATACGCAGTATTTT
NA,NA,TRBV9,TRBJ2-5,CASSSGLETQYF,TGTGCCAGCAGCTCAGGGTTGGAGACCCAGTACTTC
TRBD2,once,TRBV14,TRBJ2-1,CASSQWGGRFYNEQFF,TGTGCCAGCAGCCAGTGGGGCGGGAGGTTCTACAATGAGCAGTTCTTC
TRBD1,NA,TRBV10-1,TRBJ2-1,CASTLRDRGRNEQFF,TGCGCCAGCACCCTCCGGGACAGGGGGCGCAATGAGCAGTTCTTC
TRBD2,NA,TRBV18,TRBJ2-1,CASSSGAGGGNEQFF,TGTGCCAGCTCATCGGGAGCGGGAGGAGGTAATGAGCAGTTCTTC
NA,NA,TRBV10-3,TRBJ1-4,CATEKLFF,TGTGCCACTGAAAAACTGTTTTTT
TRBD2,NA,TRBV15,TRBJ2-1,CATSRVRGLAGDEQFF,TGTGCCACCAGCAGAGTGAGGGGACTAGCGGGAGATGAGCAGTTCTTC
NA,many,TRBV5-1,TRBJ2-5,CASSLGSGIGQETQYF,TGCGCCAGCAGCTTGGGATCTGGGATCGGTCAAGAGACCCAGTACTTC
TRBD2,NA,TRBV12-3/TRBV12-4,TRBJ2-7,CASSSGRRYEQYF,TGTGCCAGCAGTAGCGGGAGAAGGTACGAGCAGTACTTC
NA,NA,TRBV7-8,TRBJ2-3,CASSLLLGADTQYF,TGTGCCAGCAGCTTACTCTTAGGGGCAGATACGCAGTATTTT
TRBD2,NA,TRBV5-1,TRBJ2-1,CASSSPGLAGGNEQFF,TGCGCCAGCAGCTCACCGGGACTAGCGGGAGGCAATGAGCAGTTCTTC
TRBD2,NA,TRBV9,TRBJ2-7,CASSPWTSGIREQYF,TGTGCCAGCAGCCCCTGGACTAGCGGGATCCGTGAGCAGTACTTC
TRBD1,NA,TRBV27,TRBJ1-2,CASTRSGGRDYGYTF,TGTGCCAGCACTCGTTCAGGGGGCCGGGACTATGGCTACACCTTC
NA,NA,TRBV28,TRBJ2-5,CASSLGPGQETQYF,TGTGCCAGCTCGCTCGGTCCCGGCCAAGAGACCCAGTACTTC
TRBD1,NA,TRBV6-5,TRBJ1-2,CASSSTGKANYGYTF,TGTGCCAGCAGCTCGACAGGGAAAGCTAACTATGGCTACACCTTC
NA,NA,TRBV19,TRBJ2-3,CAVSTRSTDTQYF,TGTGCCGTTTCGACCCGCAGCACAGATACGCAGTATTTT
NA,once,TRBV5-6,TRBJ2-7,CASSPEEGLHEQYF,TGTGCCAGCAGCCCGGAGGAAGGTTTACACGAGCAGTACTTC
TRBD2,NA,TRBV14,TRBJ2-4,CASSQGWKAGGAKNIQYF,TGTGCCAGCAGCCAAGGGTGGAAAGCGGGAGGGGCCAAAAACATTCAGTACTTC
TRBD1,NA,TRBV19,TRBJ1-1,CASSIIQGHTEAFF,TGTGCCAGTAGTATCATACAGGGGCACACTGAAGCTTTCTTT
NA,NA,TRBV19,TRBJ2-1,CASSIPPTAEQFF,TGTGCCAGTAGTATCCCCCCGACGGCTGAGCAGTTCTTC
NA,once,TRBV27,TRBJ1-1,CASSLARNTEAFF,TGTGCCAGCAGTTTAGCGCGGAACACTGAAGCTTTCTTT
NA,NA,TRBV10-3,TRBJ1-6,CAISEDRNNSPLHF,TGTGCCATCAGTGAGGACAGGAATAATTCACCCCTCCACTTT
TRBD2,NA,TRBV10-3,TRBJ2-1,CAISDTSGGSYNEQFF,TGTGCCATCAGTGACACTAGCGGGGGCTCCTACAATGAGCAGTTCTTC
TRBD2,NA,TRBV7-2,TRBJ2-1,CASSLLAGSYNEQFF,TGTGCCAGCAGCTTATTAGCGGGATCCTACAATGAGCAGTTCTTC
NA,NA,TRBV29-1,TRBJ1-1,CSVDQGSWTEAFF,TGCAGCGTTGACCAGGGATCTTGGACTGAAGCTTTCTTT
NA,NA,TRBV5-1,TRBJ1-6,CASSLVGNANSPLHF,TGCGCCAGCAGCTTGGTCGGGAATGCTAATTCACCCCTCCACTTT
TRBD2,NA,TRBV5-4,TRBJ2-1,CASPPELAGGPYNEQFF,TGTGCCAGCCCCCCAGAACTAGCGGGAGGACCCTACAATGAGCAGTTCTTC
TRBD2,NA,TRBV3-1/TRBV3-2,TRBJ2-1,CASSQEGTSGAGEQFF,TGTGCCAGCAGCCAAGAGGGGACTAGCGGAGCGGGTGAGCAGTTCTTC
NA,NA,TRBV28,TRBJ2-7,CASGLVGGLEQYF,TGTGCCTCCGGGCTTGTGGGTGGATTAGAGCAGTACTTC
NA,NA,TRBV7-3,TRBJ2-1,CASSLKDNYNEQFF,TGTGCCAGCAGCTTAAAGGACAACTACAATGAGCAGTTCTTC
TRBD2,NA,TRBV30,TRBJ2-5,CAWDGTSGAGTQYF,TGTGCCTGGGACGGGACTAGCGGGGCCGGGACCCAGTACTTC
NA,once,TRBV30,TRBJ1-4,CAWRSHTANEKLFF,TGTGCCTGGAGATCCCACACGGCTAATGAAAAACTGTTTTTT
NA,NA,TRBV30,TRBJ1-5,CAWNPYGVNQPQHF,TGTGCCTGGAACCCATACGGGGTTAATCAGCCCCAGCATTTT
NA,NA,TRBV2,TRBJ1-4,CASSGSASNEKLFF,TGTGCCAGCAGTGGATCGGCATCCAATGAAAAACTGTTTTTT
NA,few,TRBV5-4,TRBJ2-7,CASSFLSYRDSYEQYF,TGTGCCAGCAGCTTCCTAAGCTACAGGGACTCCTACGAGCAGTACTTC
NA,NA,TRBV7-2,TRBJ1-5,CASSLFVGALSNQPQHF,TGTGCCAGCAGCTTATTTGTCGGGGCCCTTAGCAATCAGCCCCAGCATTTT
NA,NA,TRBV18,TRBJ2-5,CASSPPAPEETQYF,TGTGCCAGCTCACCACCCGCACCAGAAGAGACCCAGTACTTC